This T cell receptor (beta chain) was identified in a study of cytomegalovirus exposure and HLA in healthy donors. Study results and limitations: Immune exposure information comprised only CMV serostatus.

In nominal health when sampled, donors likely had unrecorded immune exposures nonetheless. PCR used 60 Vbeta primers and 13 Jbeta primers. Generated by immunoSEQ multiplex PCR, the TCRdb table keeps only in-frame clones and is missing some. The data show 50,000 or so clones, with about 69% seen just once and over 30% held by the top ten. The V end was cut by 5 bases, the J end by 6 bases, with 9 bases between. Germline assignment: CDR1 SGHTA and CDR2 FQGNSA. There are 12 residues in the CDR3. Concerning this clone itself: The antigen remains unidentified.

The V call is TRBV7-2, the J call TRBJ2-3, with D hard to call. The sequencing input was PBMCs. This TCR derives from a man aged 35 to 55 in good health and CMV-seropositive. The CDR3 sequence is CASSRYGDTQYF. The CDR3, as DNA: TGTGCCAGCAGCCGGTACGGGGATACGCAGTATTTT.